Listed below are T cell receptor beta chains from one sample, sequenced in a study of T cell therapy after organ transplantation. Their antigens are not known. Sequencing used immunoSEQ multiplex PCR; TCRdb keeps in-frame clones, though not all of them. The sample includes about 48,000 clones, 94% of them seen just once. The sequencing here drew on CD8+ T cells from blood, taken before autologous CMV-specific T cell therapy. These receptors came from a human patient who had received a solid organ transplant and had CMV disease. CDR3s include the opening cysteine and the closing phenylalanine or tryptophan. D genes are given only for firm matches. Clone size is shown for a subset of rows, as once, few, many or a class of expanded clone.

cdr3_nt: TGTGCCTGGAGTGTCCTGTCGCCGGACGAGCAGTACTTC
cdr3_aa: CAWSVLSPDEQYF
v_call: TRBV30
clone_size: .
d_call: .
j_call: TRBJ2-7

cdr3_nt: TGCGCCACAGGTGGGGGGCAGAGAGGCACTGAAGCTTTCTTT
cdr3_aa: CATGGGQRGTEAFF
v_call: TRBV10-2
clone_size: .
d_call: .
j_call: TRBJ1-1

cdr3_nt: TGTGCCAGCAGCGTAGGGGGAGCGGCCCAAGAGACCCAGTACTTC
cdr3_aa: CASSVGGAAQETQYF
v_call: TRBV7-2
clone_size: .
d_call: .
j_call: TRBJ2-5

cdr3_nt: TGTGCCAGCAGCCCGATGACATCCCTCGAGCAGTACTTC
cdr3_aa: CASSPMTSLEQYF
v_call: TRBV5-4
clone_size: .
d_call: .
j_call: TRBJ2-7

cdr3_nt: TGTGCCAGCAGCTTAGCGGGGGTATCGGCTACGCAGTATTTT
cdr3_aa: CASSLAGVSATQYF
v_call: TRBV13
clone_size: .
d_call: .
j_call: TRBJ2-3

cdr3_nt: TGCGCCAGCAGCCAAGCGGGGCAGGCTTCGAGCTATGGCTACACCTTC
cdr3_aa: CASSQAGQASSYGYTF
v_call: TRBV4-1
clone_size: .
d_call: .
j_call: TRBJ1-2

cdr3_nt: TGTGCCATCCGACAGCGCATGAACACTGAAGCTTTCTTT
cdr3_aa: CAIRQRMNTEAFF
v_call: TRBV27
clone_size: .
d_call: .
j_call: TRBJ1-1

cdr3_nt: TGCGCCAGCAGCCCCGGACAGGGCGTCTGGTTCACTGAAGCTTTCTTT
cdr3_aa: CASSPGQGVWFTEAFF
v_call: TRBV5-1
clone_size: .
d_call: TRBD1
j_call: TRBJ1-1

cdr3_nt: TGTGCCAGCAGCCCCCGTTCGGACACTGAAGCTTTCTTT
cdr3_aa: CASSPRSDTEAFF
v_call: TRBV13
clone_size: .
d_call: .
j_call: TRBJ1-1

cdr3_nt: TGTGCCAGCAGCCTGGGACTAGCGGGAGTGTCCGGGGAGCTGTTTTTT
cdr3_aa: CASSLGLAGVSGELFF
v_call: TRBV5-6
clone_size: .
d_call: TRBD2
j_call: TRBJ2-2

cdr3_nt: TGTGCCAGCAGCCCGACCCCGGGACAGAGCACAGATACGCAGTATTTT
cdr3_aa: CASSPTPGQSTDTQYF
v_call: TRBV27
clone_size: .
d_call: TRBD1
j_call: TRBJ2-3

cdr3_nt: TGTGCCAGCATCCGGGGGGGGCCTCAGAACACTGAAGCTTTCTTT
cdr3_aa: CASIRGGPQNTEAFF
v_call: TRBV27
clone_size: .
d_call: .
j_call: TRBJ1-1

cdr3_nt: TGTGCCAGCAGTCTAAGGACTAGCGGGCCCTACAATGAGCAGTTCTTC
cdr3_aa: CASSLRTSGPYNEQFF
v_call: TRBV27
clone_size: .
d_call: TRBD2
j_call: TRBJ2-1

cdr3_nt: TGTGCCATCAGTGGGGGCCGGGACATGACTACCTACGAGCAGTACTTC
cdr3_aa: CAISGGRDMTTYEQYF
v_call: TRBV10-3
clone_size: .
d_call: .
j_call: TRBJ2-7

cdr3_nt: TGCGCCAGCAGCTTGGCCCTAGCGGGGGGTGCCCCAGATACGCAGTATTTT
cdr3_aa: CASSLALAGGAPDTQYF
v_call: TRBV5-1
clone_size: once
d_call: TRBD2
j_call: TRBJ2-3

cdr3_nt: TGCGCCAGCAGTGAGGAATCAGGGCAGGGACGATGGAAACTGTTTTTT
cdr3_aa: CASSEESGQGRWKLFF
v_call: TRBV10-2
clone_size: .
d_call: .
j_call: TRBJ1-4

cdr3_nt: TGTGCCAGCAGTTACTCGGAACTAGCCCATGAGCAGTTCTTC
cdr3_aa: CASSYSELAHEQFF
v_call: TRBV6-5
clone_size: .
d_call: .
j_call: TRBJ2-1

cdr3_nt: TGTGCCAGCAGCTTGCAGGCGTTCTCTGGAAACACCATATATTTT
cdr3_aa: CASSLQAFSGNTIYF
v_call: TRBV5-6
clone_size: .
d_call: .
j_call: TRBJ1-3

cdr3_nt: TGTGCCAGTAGTATAAGTTCCCGGGCCGGTTATAGCAATCAGCCCCAGCATTTT
cdr3_aa: CASSISSRAGYSNQPQHF
v_call: TRBV19
clone_size: .
d_call: .
j_call: TRBJ1-5

cdr3_nt: TGTGCCAGTAGTATAGATACCGCAGGGCTGCAGCCCCAGCATTTT
cdr3_aa: CASSIDTAGLQPQHF
v_call: TRBV19
clone_size: once
d_call: .
j_call: TRBJ1-5

cdr3_nt: TGTGCCAGCACCGACAGGGGGCCAACTAATGAAAAACTGTTTTTT
cdr3_aa: CASTDRGPTNEKLFF
v_call: TRBV6-5
clone_size: .
d_call: TRBD1
j_call: TRBJ1-4

cdr3_nt: TGTGCCAGCGATTCGGGGGTCGGAGGGTCAGTTGAGCAGTTCTTC
cdr3_aa: CASDSGVGGSVEQFF
v_call: TRBV6-1
clone_size: .
d_call: .
j_call: TRBJ2-1

cdr3_nt: TGTGCCAGCAGTTCGCAGTCGTTACAAGAGACCCAGTACTTC
cdr3_aa: CASSSQSLQETQYF
v_call: TRBV6-6
clone_size: .
d_call: .
j_call: TRBJ2-5

cdr3_nt: TGTGCCTCCGACGCGGGGGGCCCCAACACCGGGGAGCTGTTTTTT
cdr3_aa: CASDAGGPNTGELFF
v_call: TRBV14
clone_size: .
d_call: TRBD2
j_call: TRBJ2-2

cdr3_nt: TGTGCCAGCAGCTTAGCGTTAGAGGCAGACATAGCCTATGGCTACACCTTC
cdr3_aa: CASSLALEADIAYGYTF
v_call: TRBV13
clone_size: .
d_call: .
j_call: TRBJ1-2

cdr3_nt: TGCGCCAGCAGCTGGGACAGGATCACTGAAGCTTTCTTT
cdr3_aa: CASSWDRITEAFF
v_call: TRBV5-1
clone_size: .
d_call: TRBD1
j_call: TRBJ1-1

cdr3_nt: TGTGCCAGCAGCATCCGGGACAGGGAGAATGAAAAACTGTTTTTT
cdr3_aa: CASSIRDRENEKLFF
v_call: TRBV5-4
clone_size: .
d_call: TRBD1
j_call: TRBJ1-4

cdr3_nt: TGTGCCAGCAGCCCTCAGGGGCGGAACTATGGCTACACCTTC
cdr3_aa: CASSPQGRNYGYTF
v_call: TRBV9
clone_size: .
d_call: .
j_call: TRBJ1-2

cdr3_nt: TGTGCCAGTAGTACGTTTCCCCAGAATTCCTACGAGCAGTACTTC
cdr3_aa: CASSTFPQNSYEQYF
v_call: TRBV19
clone_size: once
d_call: .
j_call: TRBJ2-7

cdr3_nt: TGTGCCAGCAAGGGTCTGGATAGCAATCAGCCCCAGCATTTT
cdr3_aa: CASKGLDSNQPQHF
v_call: TRBV6-5
clone_size: .
d_call: .
j_call: TRBJ1-5

cdr3_nt: TGTGCCAGTCTGCATGGGGAGCTGTTTTTT
cdr3_aa: CASLHGELFF
v_call: TRBV19
clone_size: few
d_call: .
j_call: TRBJ2-2

cdr3_nt: TGTGCCAGCAGCCAAGCAAGGGGGCGATCTGGAAACACCATATATTTT
cdr3_aa: CASSQARGRSGNTIYF
v_call: TRBV4-2
clone_size: .
d_call: TRBD1
j_call: TRBJ1-3

cdr3_nt: TGTGCCAGCAGTTACTCGCGGGGTTCGGGCTATGGCTACACCTTC
cdr3_aa: CASSYSRGSGYGYTF
v_call: TRBV6-5
clone_size: .
d_call: .
j_call: TRBJ1-2

cdr3_nt: TGTGCCAGCTCAAACAGGGATGCGGGAAACACTGAAGCTTTCTTT
cdr3_aa: CASSNRDAGNTEAFF
v_call: TRBV18
clone_size: .
d_call: .
j_call: TRBJ1-1

cdr3_nt: TGTGCCAGCAGTCGATGGGACAGGAACCAAGAGACCCAGTACTTC
cdr3_aa: CASSRWDRNQETQYF
v_call: TRBV7-9
clone_size: .
d_call: TRBD1
j_call: TRBJ2-5

cdr3_nt: TGTGCCAGCAGAGAAGATAGGGGGTTGGATGGCTACACCTTC
cdr3_aa: CASREDRGLDGYTF
v_call: TRBV6-6
clone_size: .
d_call: .
j_call: TRBJ1-2

cdr3_nt: TGCGCCAGCAGCCGCGGGACAGGGAATGAAAAACTGTTTTTT
cdr3_aa: CASSRGTGNEKLFF
v_call: TRBV4-1
clone_size: .
d_call: TRBD1
j_call: TRBJ1-4

cdr3_nt: TGTGCCTGGAGGGGACCCCGCGGGAGGGCCCCAGAGACCCAGTACTTC
cdr3_aa: CAWRGPRGRAPETQYF
v_call: TRBV30
clone_size: .
d_call: TRBD2
j_call: TRBJ2-5

cdr3_nt: TGTGCCAGCTCACCACCGGACAGCAACTACGAGCAGTACTTC
cdr3_aa: CASSPPDSNYEQYF
v_call: TRBV18
clone_size: .
d_call: .
j_call: TRBJ2-7

cdr3_nt: TGTGCCAGTAGCCCCCCCGGAAACGAGCAGTACTTC
cdr3_aa: CASSPPGNEQYF
v_call: TRBV19
clone_size: .
d_call: .
j_call: TRBJ2-7

cdr3_nt: TGTGCCAGCAGCCCCTTGGGGGAGGGCACCGAAGCTTTCTTT
cdr3_aa: CASSPLGEGTEAFF
v_call: TRBV5-6
clone_size: .
d_call: .
j_call: TRBJ1-1

cdr3_nt: TGTGCCAGCGCGGCACAGGGGGCGCAGGATGAGCAGTTCTTC
cdr3_aa: CASAAQGAQDEQFF
v_call: TRBV6-4
clone_size: few
d_call: TRBD1
j_call: TRBJ2-1

cdr3_nt: TGTGCCAGCAGCGTGGGAGACAGGGAGTGGAATGAGCAGTTCTTC
cdr3_aa: CASSVGDREWNEQFF
v_call: TRBV9
clone_size: .
d_call: TRBD1
j_call: TRBJ2-1

cdr3_nt: TGTGCCAGCAGTTTTCTTCGCGGTGAAGCTTTCTTT
cdr3_aa: CASSFLRGEAFF
v_call: TRBV28
clone_size: .
d_call: .
j_call: TRBJ1-1

cdr3_nt: TGTGCCAGCAGCTTTGTTCGACAGGGGACCTACGAGCAGTACTTC
cdr3_aa: CASSFVRQGTYEQYF
v_call: TRBV7-9
clone_size: .
d_call: TRBD1
j_call: TRBJ2-7

cdr3_nt: TGTGCCAGCAGCCACGGGGGACTAGCCATTGAGCAGTTCTTC
cdr3_aa: CASSHGGLAIEQFF
v_call: TRBV7-9
clone_size: .
d_call: TRBD2
j_call: TRBJ2-1

cdr3_nt: TGTGCCATCAGTGACGGACAGGGAAGTAGTGAGCAGTTCTTC
cdr3_aa: CAISDGQGSSEQFF
v_call: TRBV10-3
clone_size: .
d_call: TRBD1
j_call: TRBJ2-1

cdr3_nt: TGTGCCAGCAGCACACTTGGACAGGGGGCATTGAGGTACACCTTC
cdr3_aa: CASSTLGQGALRYTF
v_call: TRBV7-9
clone_size: .
d_call: TRBD1
j_call: TRBJ1-2

cdr3_nt: TGCGCCAGCAGTGAGACACAGGGGGCACGAACTGAAGCTTTCTTT
cdr3_aa: CASSETQGARTEAFF
v_call: TRBV10-1
clone_size: .
d_call: TRBD1
j_call: TRBJ1-1

cdr3_nt: TGTGCCAGCAGGGAATGGACTAGCGACGGGAGAGTTTACAATGAGCAGTTCTTC
cdr3_aa: CASREWTSDGRVYNEQFF
v_call: TRBV13
clone_size: .
d_call: TRBD2
j_call: TRBJ2-1

cdr3_nt: TGTGCCAGCAGCGTCGAAGGGCAGAGTCAGCCCCAGCATTTT
cdr3_aa: CASSVEGQSQPQHF
v_call: TRBV7-2
clone_size: .
d_call: .
j_call: TRBJ1-5

cdr3_nt: TGCGCCAGCAGCCAGGGGACAGGGGGAAGGAATGGCTACACCTTC
cdr3_aa: CASSQGTGGRNGYTF
v_call: TRBV4-3
clone_size: .
d_call: TRBD1
j_call: TRBJ1-2

cdr3_nt: TGTGCCAGCAGCCCCCGGTGGGCGGGGGGCCAAAGGGAAGAGACCCAGTACTTC
cdr3_aa: CASSPRWAGGQREETQYF
v_call: TRBV9
clone_size: .
d_call: TRBD2
j_call: TRBJ2-5

cdr3_nt: TGCAGCGTAGACCGGGGAGGGGGGTATGAGCAGTTCTTC
cdr3_aa: CSVDRGGGYEQFF
v_call: TRBV29-1
clone_size: few
d_call: .
j_call: TRBJ2-1